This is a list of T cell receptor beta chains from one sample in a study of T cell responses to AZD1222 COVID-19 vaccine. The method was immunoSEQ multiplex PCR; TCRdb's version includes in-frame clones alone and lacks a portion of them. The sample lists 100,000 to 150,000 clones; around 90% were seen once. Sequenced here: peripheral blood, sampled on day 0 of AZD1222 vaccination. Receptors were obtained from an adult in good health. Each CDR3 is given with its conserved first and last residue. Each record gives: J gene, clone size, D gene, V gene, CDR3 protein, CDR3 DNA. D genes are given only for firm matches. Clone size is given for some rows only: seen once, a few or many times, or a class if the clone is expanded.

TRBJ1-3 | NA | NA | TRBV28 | CASSLGGSGNTIYF | TGTGCCAGCAGCCTAGGCGGCTCTGGAAACACCATATATTTT
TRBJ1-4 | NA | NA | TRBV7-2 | CASSLAGRVDEKLFF | TGTGCCAGCAGCTTAGCGGGGAGGGTGGATGAAAAACTGTTTTTT
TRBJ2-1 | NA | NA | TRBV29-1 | CSVVTSGTNEQFF | TGCAGCGTTGTTACCTCAGGGACCAATGAGCAGTTCTTC
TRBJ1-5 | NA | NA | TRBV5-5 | CASSLYGFQGNQPQHF | TGTGCCAGCAGCTTGTATGGGTTTCAGGGCAATCAGCCCCAGCATTTT
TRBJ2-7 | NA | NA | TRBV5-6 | CASSPAGGPLPEQYF | TGTGCCAGCAGCCCGGCGGGCGGACCGCTACCGGAGCAGTACTTC
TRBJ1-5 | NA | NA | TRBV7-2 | CASSFSTDYSNQPQHF | TGTGCCAGCAGCTTTTCGACGGATTATAGCAATCAGCCCCAGCATTTT
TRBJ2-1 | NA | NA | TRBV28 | CASSLYGSNNEQFF | TGTGCCAGCAGTTTATACGGGAGTAACAATGAGCAGTTCTTC
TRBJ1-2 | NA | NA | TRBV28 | CASSLVGVNYGYTF | TGTGCCAGCAGTTTGGTGGGTGTTAACTATGGCTACACCTTC
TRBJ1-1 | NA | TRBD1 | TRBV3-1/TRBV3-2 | CASSHPRGSTEAFF | TGTGCCAGCAGCCACCCCAGGGGGTCCACTGAAGCTTTCTTT
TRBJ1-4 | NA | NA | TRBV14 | CASAGQEGLFF | TGTGCCAGCGCGGGACAAGAGGGACTGTTTTTT
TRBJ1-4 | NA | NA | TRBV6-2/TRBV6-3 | CASSPGGRRNEKLFF | TGTGCCAGCAGCCCGGGGGGGCGAAGGAATGAAAAACTGTTTTTT
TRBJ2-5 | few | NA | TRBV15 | CATSRRASTQETQYF | TGTGCCACCAGCAGGAGGGCATCCACCCAAGAGACCCAGTACTTC
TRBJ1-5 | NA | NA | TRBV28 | CASSPPPGVNQPQHF | TGTGCCAGCAGTCCACCTCCCGGTGTCAATCAGCCCCAGCATTTT
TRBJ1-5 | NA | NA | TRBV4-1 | CASSPFPTQGGGQPQHF | TGCGCCAGCAGCCCCTTTCCAACTCAGGGAGGGGGACAGCCCCAGCATTTT
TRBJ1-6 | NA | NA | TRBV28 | CASGEETSPLHF | TGTGCCAGCGGGGAGGAGACTTCACCCCTCCACTTT
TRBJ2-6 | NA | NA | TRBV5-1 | CASKGTLVIEANVLTF | TGCGCCAGCAAGGGGACCTTGGTAATTGAGGCCAACGTCCTGACTTTC
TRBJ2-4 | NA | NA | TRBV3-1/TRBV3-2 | CASSPRGPLAKNIQYF | TGTGCCAGCAGCCCCCGGGGCCCGCTAGCCAAAAACATTCAGTACTTC
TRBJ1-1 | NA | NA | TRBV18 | CASSRSGGTEAFF | TGTGCCAGCTCACGATCGGGGGGCACTGAAGCTTTCTTT
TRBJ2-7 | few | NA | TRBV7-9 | CASSLEDFYEQYF | TGTGCCAGCAGCCTTGAGGATTTCTACGAGCAGTACTTC
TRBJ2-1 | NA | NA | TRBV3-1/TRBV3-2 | CASSQERWHRGGNEQFF | TGTGCCAGCAGCCAAGAACGATGGCACAGGGGAGGCAATGAGCAGTTCTTC
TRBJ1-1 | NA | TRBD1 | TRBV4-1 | CASSATGTGVGGNTEAFF | TGCGCCAGCAGCGCGACCGGGACAGGGGTCGGTGGAAATACTGAAGCTTTCTTT
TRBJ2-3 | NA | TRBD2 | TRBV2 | CASSEGLAGDTDTQYF | TGTGCCAGCAGTGAGGGACTAGCGGGGGACACAGATACGCAGTATTTT
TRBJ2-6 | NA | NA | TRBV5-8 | CASSLAGGANVLTF | TGTGCCAGCAGCTTGGCAGGTGGGGCCAACGTCCTGACTTTC